This T cell receptor beta chain was identified in a study of blood T cell repertoires in COVID-19. Sequencing was performed with immunoSEQ multiplex PCR; in TCRdb, only in-frame clones are kept and a portion is missing. The table has approximately 4,000 clones, roughly 89% seen once. In germline, CDR1 is KGHSH, CDR2 LQKENI. V lost 2 bases, J lost 4 bases, and 14 bases lay in between. The CDR3 contains 15 residues. The rearrangement links TRBV18 to TRBJ1-1; a weak D match, TRBD1 (5 bases). The receptor was derived from a woman in her 70s with active COVID-19. The sample consisted of peripheral blood. CDR3 bases: TGTGCCAGCTCACCAGCGGGGGGGATACCCACTGAAGCTTTCTTT. This gives the protein CASSPAGGIPTEAFF.